This entry describes one T cell receptor beta chain. As yet, its antigen is unknown. This sample stems from a study of shared clonotypes between healthy human individuals. How the authors handled the data: ImmunoSEQ junction-only sequences lacked quality scores, so their filtering differed. Here immunoSEQ multiplex PCR was the method, and the copy in TCRdb shows in-frame clones only, minus some. V and J calls plus clone size are reproduced from that table; the DNA served to infer D and trimming. Here the sample spans millions of clones, approximately 90% being singletons. V lost 4 bases and J 8 bases, leaving 9 bases between the germline ends. The CDR3 sequence is 13 residues long. Germline values: CDR1 MRHNA, CDR2 SNTAGT. The study's findings and limits: It was expected that sequencing depth would affect clonotype sharing among donors. Some clonotypes were shared by all four sorted-subset donors, while others were not shared. The non-shared ones had lower generation probabilities than the shared ones. Shared across several donors were around 5% of the naive CD4 clonotypes.

The receptor was derived from a man aged 18-30 years in good health. The chain recombines TRBV6-4 with TRBJ1-6; weak D call: TRBD1 (5 bases). The sample taken for sequencing was naive CD4+ T cells sorted from blood. Subset specified: CD45RA+ positively selected. The CDR3 here is CASSVQGDSPLHF. The CDR3 bases are TGTGCCAGCAGTGTCCAGGGTGATTCACCCCTCCACTTT.